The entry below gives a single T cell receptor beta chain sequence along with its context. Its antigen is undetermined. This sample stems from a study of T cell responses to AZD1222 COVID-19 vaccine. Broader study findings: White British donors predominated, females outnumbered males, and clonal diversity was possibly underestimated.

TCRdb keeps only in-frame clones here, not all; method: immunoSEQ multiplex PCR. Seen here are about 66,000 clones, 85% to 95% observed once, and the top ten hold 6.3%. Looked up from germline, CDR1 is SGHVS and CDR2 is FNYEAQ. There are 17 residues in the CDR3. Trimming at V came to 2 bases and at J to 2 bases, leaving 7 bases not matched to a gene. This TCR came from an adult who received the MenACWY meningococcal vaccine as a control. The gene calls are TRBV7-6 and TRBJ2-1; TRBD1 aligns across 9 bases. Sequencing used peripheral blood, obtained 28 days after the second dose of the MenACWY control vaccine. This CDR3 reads CASSLSKQGAPYNEQFF. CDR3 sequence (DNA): TGTGCCAGCAGCTTATCGAAACAGGGGGCCCCCTACAATGAGCAGTTCTTC.